This entry features one T cell receptor (beta chain) sequence. Per the authors' pipeline: From reference gene primer amplification, estimates of nucleated cell counts were derived. Clones were sequenced by immunoSEQ multiplex PCR, and TCRdb holds only the in-frame ones, with some missing. The D gene and trimming were derived from the DNA, and the V and J assignments and clone size from that table. Of 150,000 to 200,000 clones listed, about 85% are singletons. These data originate in a study of blood T cell repertoires in COVID-19. Study as a whole: Acute and convalescent COVID-19 specimens originated in the United States, Italy and Spain. The cDNA or gDNA used as material had been derived from T cells, B-cell-depleted T cells, or PBMCs.

V trimming: 4 bases; J trimming: 4 bases; junction bases outside the gene matches: 9. The CDR3 is 15 amino acids. Germline assignment: CDR1 LGHNA and CDR2 YSLEER. The receptor was derived from a woman older than 75 with acute or convalescent COVID-19. J is TRBJ1-1 and V is TRBV4-3, with 7 bases aligning to TRBD1. The sequenced material came from peripheral blood. The CDR3 bases are TGCGCCAGCAGCCCCTCGACAGGGATAACCACTGAAGCTTTCTTT. This sequence encodes CASSPSTGITTEAFF.